This T cell receptor beta chain was retrieved from a study of Ad26.COV2.S vaccination and SARS-CoV-2 variants. Study background: It was the COV1001 Ad26.COV2.S trial arm that included the donor. The authors gave Ad26.COV2.S intramuscularly, either once or twice 56 days apart. Notes on the study in general: Substantial post-vaccination breadth of spike-specific CD8+ and CD4+ T cell responses was reported. Non-spike TCR breadth showed similarity between vaccine and placebo recipients.

Only in-frame clones appear in the TCRdb table, and some are missing; sequencing was by immunoSEQ multiplex PCR. The repertoire holds hundreds of thousands of clones, with roughly 85% as singletons. As for this clone: Antigen specificity is unknown.

Treatment reported: roughly 20 received Ad26.COV2.S at low or high dose, single or two shots; 5 received placebo; per-sample allocation not given. Samples came from day 63 after the first vaccine or placebo injection. Source: peripheral blood, taken in a trial of Ad26.COV2.S vaccine versus placebo. The sequence came from a person aged 18-60 years who received the Ad26.COV2.S COVID-19 vaccine or a placebo.

The CDR3 sequence is CATSRDPRGWEQYF. The CDR3, as DNA: TGTGCCACCAGCAGAGATCCCCGCGGGTGGGAGCAGTACTTC. The rearrangement uses TRBV15 and TRBJ2-7; weak D call: TRBD2 (5 bases). V was pared by 0 bases and J by 7 bases, with 13 bases between. Germline V gene sequence: CDR1 LNHNV, CDR2 YYDKDF (reference sequence). The CDR3 is 14 residues long.